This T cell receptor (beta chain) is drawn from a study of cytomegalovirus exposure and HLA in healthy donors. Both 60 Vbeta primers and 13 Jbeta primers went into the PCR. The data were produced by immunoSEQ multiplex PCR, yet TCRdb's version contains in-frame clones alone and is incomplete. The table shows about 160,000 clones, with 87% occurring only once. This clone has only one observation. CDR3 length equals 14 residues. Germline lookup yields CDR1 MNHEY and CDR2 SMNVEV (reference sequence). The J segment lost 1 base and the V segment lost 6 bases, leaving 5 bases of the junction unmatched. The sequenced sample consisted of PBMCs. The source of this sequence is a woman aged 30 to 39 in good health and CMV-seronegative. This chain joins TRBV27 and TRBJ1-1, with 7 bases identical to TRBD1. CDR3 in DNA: TGTGCCAGCAGGTCACAGGGGTGGAACACTGAAGCTTTCTTT. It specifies CASRSQGWNTEAFF.